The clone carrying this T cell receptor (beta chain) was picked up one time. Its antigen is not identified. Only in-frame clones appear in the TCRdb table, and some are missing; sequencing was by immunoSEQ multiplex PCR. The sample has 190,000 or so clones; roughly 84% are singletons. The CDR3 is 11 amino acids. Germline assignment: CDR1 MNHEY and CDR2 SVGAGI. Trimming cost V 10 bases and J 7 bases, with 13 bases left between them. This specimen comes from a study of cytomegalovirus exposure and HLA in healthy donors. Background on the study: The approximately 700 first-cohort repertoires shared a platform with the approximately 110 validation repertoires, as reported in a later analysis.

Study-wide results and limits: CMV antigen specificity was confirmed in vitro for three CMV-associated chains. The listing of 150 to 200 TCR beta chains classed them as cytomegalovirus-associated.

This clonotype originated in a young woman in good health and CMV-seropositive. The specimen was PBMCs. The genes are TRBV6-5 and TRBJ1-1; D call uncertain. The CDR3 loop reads CATKDKLEAFF. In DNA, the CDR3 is TGTGCCACCAAAGACAAACTTGAAGCTTTCTTT.